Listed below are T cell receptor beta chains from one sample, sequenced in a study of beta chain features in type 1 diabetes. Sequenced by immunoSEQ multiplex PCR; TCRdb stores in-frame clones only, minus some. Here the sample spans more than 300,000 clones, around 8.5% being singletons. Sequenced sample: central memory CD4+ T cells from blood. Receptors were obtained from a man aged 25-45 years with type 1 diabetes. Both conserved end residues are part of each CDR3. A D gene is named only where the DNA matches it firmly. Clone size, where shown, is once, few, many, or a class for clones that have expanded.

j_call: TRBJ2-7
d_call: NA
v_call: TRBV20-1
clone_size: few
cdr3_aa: CSASRSYEQYF
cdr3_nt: TGCAGTGCTAGCCGCTCCTACGAGCAGTACTTC

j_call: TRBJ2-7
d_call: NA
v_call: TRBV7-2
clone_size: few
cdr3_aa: CASSLVASGGEQYF
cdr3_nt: TGTGCCAGCAGCTTAGTAGCGTCAGGAGGCGAGCAGTACTTC

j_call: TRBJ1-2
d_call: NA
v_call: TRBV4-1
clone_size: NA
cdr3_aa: CASSQDTDYYGYTF
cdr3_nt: TGCGCCAGCAGCCAAGATACAGACTACTATGGCTACACCTTC

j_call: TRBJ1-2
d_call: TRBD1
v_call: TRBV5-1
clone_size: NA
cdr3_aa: CASSTGEAGGYTF
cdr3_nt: TGCGCCAGCAGTACAGGGGAGGCCGGAGGCTACACCTTC

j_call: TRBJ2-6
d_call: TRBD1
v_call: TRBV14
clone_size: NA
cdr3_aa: CASSEQGAGANVLTF
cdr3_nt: TGTGCCAGCAGCGAACAGGGGGCTGGGGCCAACGTCCTGACTTTC

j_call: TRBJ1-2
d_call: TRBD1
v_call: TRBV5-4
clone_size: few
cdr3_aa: CASSLDRGLNYGYTF
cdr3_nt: TGTGCCAGCAGCCTAGACAGGGGGCTCAACTATGGCTACACCTTC

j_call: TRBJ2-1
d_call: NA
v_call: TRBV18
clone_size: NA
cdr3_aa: CASSPSTQGNEQFF
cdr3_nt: TGTGCCAGCTCACCGTCCACTCAGGGCAATGAGCAGTTCTTC

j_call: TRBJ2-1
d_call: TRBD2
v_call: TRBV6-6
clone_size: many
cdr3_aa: CASTLQGGMQFF
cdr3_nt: TGTGCCAGCACCTTGCAGGGAGGGATGCAGTTCTTC

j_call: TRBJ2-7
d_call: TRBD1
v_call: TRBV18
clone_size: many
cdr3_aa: CASSRRTGDSYEQYF
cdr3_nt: TGTGCCAGCTCACGTCGGACAGGGGACTCCTACGAGCAGTACTTC

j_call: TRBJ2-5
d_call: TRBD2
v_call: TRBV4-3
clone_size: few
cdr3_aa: CASSQDPYRAGPPETQYF
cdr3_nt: TGCGCCAGCAGCCAAGATCCGTATCGAGCGGGGCCCCCAGAGACCCAGTACTTC

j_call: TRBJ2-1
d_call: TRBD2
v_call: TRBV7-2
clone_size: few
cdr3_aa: CASSLSGGAYEQFF
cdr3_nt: TGTGCCAGCAGCTTAAGCGGGGGGGCCTATGAGCAGTTCTTC

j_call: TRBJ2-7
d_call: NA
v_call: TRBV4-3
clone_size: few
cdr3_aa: CASSQGGLGHYEQYF
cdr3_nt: TGCGCCAGCAGCCAAGGAGGGTTAGGTCACTACGAGCAGTACTTC

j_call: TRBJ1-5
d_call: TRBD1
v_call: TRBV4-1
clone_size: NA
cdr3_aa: CASSQGGQGLSSNQPQHF
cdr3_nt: TGCGCCAGCAGCCAGGGGGGACAGGGGCTTTCGAGCAATCAGCCCCAGCATTTT

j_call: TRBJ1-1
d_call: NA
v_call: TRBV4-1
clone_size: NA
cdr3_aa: CASSPERVMNTEAFF
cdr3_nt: TGCGCCAGCAGCCCCGAACGTGTGATGAACACTGAAGCTTTCTTT

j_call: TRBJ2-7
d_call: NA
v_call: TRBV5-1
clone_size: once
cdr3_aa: CASSLGQPGDEQYF
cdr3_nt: TGCGCCAGCAGCTTAGGCCAACCAGGGGACGAGCAGTACTTC

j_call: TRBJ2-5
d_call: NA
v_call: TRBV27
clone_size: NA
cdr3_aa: CASSSAREGGETQYF
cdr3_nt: TGTGCCAGCAGTTCAGCGAGGGAGGGGGGAGAGACCCAGTACTTC

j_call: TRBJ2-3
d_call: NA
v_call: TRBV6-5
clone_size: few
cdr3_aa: CASSSRLVLDTQYF
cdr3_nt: TGTGCCAGCAGTTCACGACTAGTTTTAGATACGCAGTATTTT

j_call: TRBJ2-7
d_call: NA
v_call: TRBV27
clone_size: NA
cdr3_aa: CASSLSRQSSWYEQYF
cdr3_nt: TGTGCCAGCAGTTTAAGTCGTCAGTCTAGTTGGTACGAGCAGTACTTC